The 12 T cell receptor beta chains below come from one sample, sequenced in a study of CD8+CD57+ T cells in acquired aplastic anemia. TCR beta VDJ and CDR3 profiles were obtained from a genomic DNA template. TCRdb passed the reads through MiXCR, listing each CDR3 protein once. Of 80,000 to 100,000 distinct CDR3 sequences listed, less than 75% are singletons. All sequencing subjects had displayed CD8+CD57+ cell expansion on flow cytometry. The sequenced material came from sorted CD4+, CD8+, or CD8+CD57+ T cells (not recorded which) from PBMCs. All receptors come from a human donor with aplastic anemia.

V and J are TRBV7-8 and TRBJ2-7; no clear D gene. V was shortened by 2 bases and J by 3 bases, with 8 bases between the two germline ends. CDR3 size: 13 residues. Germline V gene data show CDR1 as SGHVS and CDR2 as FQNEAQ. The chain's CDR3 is CASSLRAGYEQYF. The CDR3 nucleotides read TGTGCCAGCAGCTTAAGGGCCGGCTACGAGCAGTACTTC. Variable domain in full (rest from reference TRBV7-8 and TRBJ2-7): GAGVSQSPRYKVAKRGQDVALRCDPISGHVSLFWYQQALGQGPEFLTYFQNEAQLDKSGLPSDRFFAERPEGSVSTLKIQRTQQEDSAVYLCASSLRAGYEQYFGPGTRLTVT.

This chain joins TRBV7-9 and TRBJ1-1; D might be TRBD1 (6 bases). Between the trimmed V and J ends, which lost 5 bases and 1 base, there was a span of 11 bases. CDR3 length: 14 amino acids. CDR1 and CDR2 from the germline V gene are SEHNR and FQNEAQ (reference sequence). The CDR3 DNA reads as TGTGCCAGCAGCACAGGACAGCCGAACACTGAAGCTTTCTTT. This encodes CASSTGQPNTEAFF.

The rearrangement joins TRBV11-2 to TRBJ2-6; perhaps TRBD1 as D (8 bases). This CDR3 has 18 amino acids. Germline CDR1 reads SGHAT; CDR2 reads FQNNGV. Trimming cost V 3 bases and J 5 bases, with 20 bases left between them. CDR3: CASSFTGTGAGRANVLTF. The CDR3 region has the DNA TGTGCCAGCAGCTTCACCGGGACAGGAGCGGGGAGGGCCAACGTCCTGACTTTC.

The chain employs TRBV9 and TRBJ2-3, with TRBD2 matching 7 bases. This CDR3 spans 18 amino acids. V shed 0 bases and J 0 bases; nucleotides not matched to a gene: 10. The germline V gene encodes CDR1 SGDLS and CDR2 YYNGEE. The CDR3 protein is CASSVGPTSLTSTDTQYF. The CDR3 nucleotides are TGTGCCAGCAGCGTAGGGCCGACTAGCCTAACTAGCACAGATACGCAGTATTTT.

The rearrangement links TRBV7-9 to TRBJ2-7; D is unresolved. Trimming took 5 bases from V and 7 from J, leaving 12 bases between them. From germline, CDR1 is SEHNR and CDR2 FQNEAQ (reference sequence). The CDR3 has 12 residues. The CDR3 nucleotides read TGTGCCAGCAGCGAAACTCTCACGGAGCAGTACTTC. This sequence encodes CASSETLTEQYF.

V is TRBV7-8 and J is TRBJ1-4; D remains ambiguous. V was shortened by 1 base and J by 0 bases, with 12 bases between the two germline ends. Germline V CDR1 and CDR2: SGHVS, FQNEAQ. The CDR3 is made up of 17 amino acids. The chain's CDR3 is CASSLGGYGTTNEKLFF. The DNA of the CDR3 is TGTGCCAGCAGCTTAGGTGGATACGGTACAACTAATGAAAAACTGTTTTTT.

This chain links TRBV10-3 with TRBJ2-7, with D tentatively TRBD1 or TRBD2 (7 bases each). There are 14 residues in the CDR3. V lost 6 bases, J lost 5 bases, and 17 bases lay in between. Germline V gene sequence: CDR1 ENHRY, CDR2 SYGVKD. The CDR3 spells CAIRAGGGSHEQYF. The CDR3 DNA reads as TGTGCCATCAGGGCAGGGGGGGGTTCCCACGAGCAGTACTTC.

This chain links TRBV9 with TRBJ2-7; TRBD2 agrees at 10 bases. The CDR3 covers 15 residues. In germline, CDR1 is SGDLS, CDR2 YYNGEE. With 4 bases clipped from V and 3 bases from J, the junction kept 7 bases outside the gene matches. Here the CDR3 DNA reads TGTGCCAGCAGCCTTGGGGGACTAGCGAGCTACGAGCAGTACTTC. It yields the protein CASSLGGLASYEQYF. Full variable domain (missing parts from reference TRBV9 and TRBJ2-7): DSGVTQTPKHLITATGQRVTLRCSPRSGDLSVYWYQQSLDQGLQFLIQYYNGEERAKGNILERFSAQQFPDLHSELNLSSLELGDSALYFCASSLGGLASYEQYFGPGTRLTVT.

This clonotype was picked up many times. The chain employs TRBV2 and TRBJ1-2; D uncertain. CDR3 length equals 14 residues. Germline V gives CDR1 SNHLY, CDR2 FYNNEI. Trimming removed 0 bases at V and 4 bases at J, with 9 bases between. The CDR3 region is CASSEAWGTYGYTF. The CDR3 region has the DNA TGTGCCAGCAGTGAAGCGTGGGGAACCTATGGCTACACCTTC.

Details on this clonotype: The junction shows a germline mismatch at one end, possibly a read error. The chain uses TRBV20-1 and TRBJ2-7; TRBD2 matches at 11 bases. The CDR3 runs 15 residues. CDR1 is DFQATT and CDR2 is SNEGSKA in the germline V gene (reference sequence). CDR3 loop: CSARVELAGVYERYF. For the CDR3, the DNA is TGCAGTGCTAGAGTGGAACTAGCGGGAGTGTACGAGCGGTACTTC.

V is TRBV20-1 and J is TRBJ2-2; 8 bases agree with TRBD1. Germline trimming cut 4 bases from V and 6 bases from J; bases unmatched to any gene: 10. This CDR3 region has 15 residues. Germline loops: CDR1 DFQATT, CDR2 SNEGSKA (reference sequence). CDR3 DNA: TGCAGTGCTAAAAGGATGGACAGGGACGCCGGGGAGCTGTTTTTT. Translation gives CSAKRMDRDAGELFF.

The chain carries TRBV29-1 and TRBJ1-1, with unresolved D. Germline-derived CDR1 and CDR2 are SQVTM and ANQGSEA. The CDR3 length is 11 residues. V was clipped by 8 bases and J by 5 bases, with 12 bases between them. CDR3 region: CSHSDNTEAFF. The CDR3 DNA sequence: TGCAGCCACTCAGATAATACTGAAGCTTTCTTT.